The 8 T cell receptor beta chains listed next were all sequenced from one sample in a study of T cells after posttransplantation cyclophosphamide. This table comes from immunoSEQ multiplex PCR, and its TCRdb copy is limited to in-frame clones, with some not included. The sample includes fewer than 2,000 clones, around four fifths of them seen just once. Treatment was busulfan-fludarabine conditioning, a marrow graft, and cyclophosphamide on days +3 and +4. The sequencing here drew on PBMCs, taken approximately 320 days after allogeneic stem cell transplant with posttransplant cyclophosphamide. The receptors shown here come from a male patient aged 30 to 40 who received an allogeneic stem cell transplant from a related donor, was CMV-positive, and had acute GVHD only. The T cells may partly be graft donor cells.

This clone was detected only once. J is TRBJ2-7 and V is TRBV10-1, with 7 bases lining up with TRBD1. Germline V CDR1 and CDR2: WNHNN, SYGVQD (reference sequence). Trimming took 0 bases from V and 2 from J; bases not matched to a gene: 4. The CDR3 length is 15 residues. CDR3 nucleotide sequence: TGCGCCAGCAGTGAGTCAGCCAGGGGGACCTACGAGCAGTACTTC. Protein: CASSESARGTYEQYF.

The CDR3 spells CASSQDLGQAFSPLHF. The CDR3 region has the DNA TGTGCCAGCAGCCAAGATCTCGGACAGGCCTTCTCTCCCTTGCATTTT. The chain recombines TRBV5-4 with TRBJ1-5, with 7 bases matching TRBD1. Germline-derived CDR1 and CDR2 are SGHNT and YYREEE (reference sequence). The V and J ends lost 4 bases and 15 bases, in that order; junction bases with no gene match: 22. The CDR3 has 16 amino acids.

The rearrangement uses TRBV29-1 and TRBJ1-2; the match to TRBD1 covers 9 bases. The germline V gene encodes CDR1 SQVTM and CDR2 ANQGSEA. The junction had 9 bases not matched to a gene; V was cut back by 7 bases and J by 6 bases. This CDR3 comprises 13 residues. The CDR3 DNA is TGCAGCGCTCCGGGACAGGGAGTCCATGGCTACACCTTC. This gives the protein CSAPGQGVHGYTF.

Worth noting for this clone: This specimen includes other DNA sequences encoding the same CDR3. The chain combines TRBV6-4 with TRBJ1-6; TRBD1 might be the D (6 bases). In germline, CDR1 is MRHNA, CDR2 SNTAGT. This CDR3 comprises 15 residues. The ends were cut back, 5 bases at V and 7 bases at J, with 15 bases in the middle. The CDR3 sequence: CASSPRQEINSPLHF. CDR3 DNA: TGTGCCAGCAGTCCTAGACAGGAAATCAATTCACCCCTCCACTTT.

The chain couples TRBV5-5 to TRBJ2-1; D perhaps matches TRBD1 (5 bases). The CDR3 spans 15 residues. CDR1 and CDR2 from the germline V gene are SGHKS and YYEKEE (reference sequence). V gave up 0 bases and J gave up 3 bases, with 10 bases separating them. The CDR3 here is CASSLGAGNYNEQFF. The DNA for the CDR3 is TGTGCCAGCAGCTTGGGCGCAGGGAACTACAATGAGCAGTTCTTC. Based on the CDR3 plus reference TRBV5-5 and TRBJ2-1, the full variable domain is DAGVTQSPTHLIKTRGQQVTLRCSPISGHKSVSWYQQVLGQGPQFIFQYYEKEERGRGNFPDRFSARQFPNYSSELNVNALLLGDSALYLCASSLGAGNYNEQFFGPGTRLTVL.

CDR3 sequence reads: CASSFTAGELFF. As DNA, the CDR3 is TGCGCCAGCAGCTTTACGGCCGGGGAGCTGTTTTTT. The J gene is TRBJ2-2, the V gene TRBV5-1; no clear D. Germline V gives CDR1 SGHRS, CDR2 YFSETQ. The V end lost 2 bases, the J end lost 6 bases, and 5 bases lay between the germline ends. The CDR3 totals 12 residues.

This clone was found a few times. This chain uses TRBV12-5 with TRBJ1-1, with D maybe TRBD1 (6 bases). CDR1 is LGHNT, CDR2 FRNRAP, per germline. V dropped 2 bases and J dropped 1 base, with 20 bases sitting between them. There are 18 residues in the CDR3. The CDR3 region is CASGLNFDRRPSNTEAFF. The CDR3 nucleotides are TGTGCTAGTGGTTTGAATTTTGACAGGAGACCCTCGAACACTGAAGCTTTCTTT. The complete variable domain, with remaining parts taken from reference TRBV12-5 and TRBJ1-1, reads DARVTQTPRHKVTEMGQEVTMRCQPILGHNTVFWYRQTMMQGLELLAYFRNRAPLDDSGMPKDRFSAEMPDATLATLKIQPSEPRDSAVYFCASGLNFDRRPSNTEAFFGQGTRLTVV.

V usage is TRBV2 and J usage is TRBJ2-6; 8 nucleotides agree with TRBD2. The CDR3 loop spans 19 amino acids. Germline CDR1 SNHLY, CDR2 FYNNEI. V dropped 8 bases and J dropped 1; count of bases not matched to a gene: 16. The CDR3 loop is CASRRGGGHTESGANVLTF. The CDR3 bases are TGTGCCAGCCGCCGGGGGGGTGGGCATACAGAATCTGGGGCCAACGTCCTGACTTTC.